The rows below give T cell receptor beta chains drawn from one sample of a study of blood T cell repertoires in COVID-19. Produced via immunoSEQ multiplex PCR; TCRdb's table is partial and in-frame only. The sample shows around 200,000 clones, about 81% of them seen only once. Sequenced material: PBMCs or T cells enriched from blood (not recorded which). These receptors originate from a woman under 40 who had recovered from COVID-19. Both conserved end residues are part of each CDR3. D genes are given only for firm matches. Only part of the rows carry a size: once, few, many, or a class if the clone is expanded.

clone_size | j_call | v_call | d_call | cdr3_nt | cdr3_aa
- | TRBJ1-2 | TRBV7-8 | TRBD1 | TGTGCCAGCAGGGGACAGGTGGTTTATGGCTACACCTTC | CASRGQVVYGYTF
- | TRBJ2-5 | TRBV18 | - | TGTGCCAGCTCACCACCCGAGGGAACTCAAGAGACCCAGTACTTC | CASSPPEGTQETQYF
- | TRBJ1-2 | TRBV29-1 | - | TGCAGCTCGGGGGGGCGCTCGGATGGCTACACCTTC | CSSGGRSDGYTF
- | TRBJ1-2 | TRBV20-1 | - | TGCAGTGCCTCGTCTACCTATGGCTACACCTTC | CSASSTYGYTF
few | TRBJ1-2 | TRBV7-8 | - | TGTGCCAGCAGCGGCGGGACGACTCATAACTATGGCTACACCTTC | CASSGGTTHNYGYTF
- | TRBJ1-5 | TRBV24-1 | TRBD1 | TGTGCCACCAGCGGACAGGTCAATCAGCCCCAGCATTTT | CATSGQVNQPQHF
- | TRBJ2-1 | TRBV7-2 | - | TGTGCCAGCAGCTTAGCTAGCGGCGCCTACAATGAGCAGTTCTTC | CASSLASGAYNEQFF
- | TRBJ1-1 | TRBV9 | - | TGTGCCAGCAGCGTAGAAGGAGAGATGAACACTGAAGCTTTCTTT | CASSVEGEMNTEAFF
- | TRBJ2-5 | TRBV5-1 | TRBD1 | TGCGCCAGCAGCTTGAAAGTGGGCAGGGGGCCCTCGGAGACCCAGTACTTC | CASSLKVGRGPSETQYF
- | TRBJ2-2 | TRBV5-1 | - | TGCGCCAGCAGCTTGGGGCCCACAGGCCCAAACACCGGGGAGCTGTTTTTT | CASSLGPTGPNTGELFF
- | TRBJ2-1 | TRBV29-1 | - | TGCAGCGTTGAAGACGCAGGGGAGGGCTACAATGAGCAGTTCTTC | CSVEDAGEGYNEQFF
- | TRBJ1-1 | TRBV25-1 | - | TGTGCCAGCAGTCGCGGGGGGGCGATTACTGAAGCTTTCTTT | CASSRGGAITEAFF
- | TRBJ2-5 | TRBV7-8 | TRBD1 | TGTGCCAGCAGCTCCCGACCTACAGGGGGGGAGACCCAGTACTTC | CASSSRPTGGETQYF
few | TRBJ2-6 | TRBV19 | - | TGTGCCAGTAGTATTATTGCTGGGGCCAACGTCCTGACTTTC | CASSIIAGANVLTF
- | TRBJ1-2 | TRBV7-3 | TRBD1 | TGTGCCAGCAGCTCCACACAGGGGTACGGCTACACCTTC | CASSSTQGYGYTF
once | TRBJ1-5 | TRBV4-2 | - | TGTGCCAGCAGCCTTGACAGAGGAGATCAGCCCCAGCATTTT | CASSLDRGDQPQHF
- | TRBJ1-5 | TRBV28 | - | TGTGCCAGCAGTTTATTAGGAGGGTTCCAGCCCCAGCATTTT | CASSLLGGFQPQHF
- | TRBJ1-4 | TRBV30 | - | TGTGCCTGGAGTGGACAGCCGGGTGAAAAACTGTTTTTT | CAWSGQPGEKLFF
- | TRBJ1-4 | TRBV19 | - | TGTGCCAGTAGTATAGGGTCCCAGGCGACTAATGAAAAACTGTTTTTT | CASSIGSQATNEKLFF
- | TRBJ1-2 | TRBV28 | TRBD1 | TGTGCCAGCAGCCTCCTGACAGGGCTGAGGGTTGGCTACACCTTC | CASSLLTGLRVGYTF
few | TRBJ2-1 | TRBV24-1 | TRBD2 | TGTGCCACCAGTGATAGGGACTACCCCTACAATGAGCAGTTCTTC | CATSDRDYPYNEQFF
- | TRBJ2-5 | TRBV15 | TRBD2 | TGTGCCACCAGCAAAGGGACTAGCGGGAATGGGGAGACCCAGTACTTC | CATSKGTSGNGETQYF
few | TRBJ2-4 | TRBV19 | - | TGTGCCAGTAGTATAGATCGGTCGGACAGACCAAACATTCAGTACTTC | CASSIDRSDRPNIQYF